The rows below give T cell receptor beta chains drawn from one sample of a study of T-cell reconstitution after alpha-beta-depleted transplantation in children. TCRdb re-called the PCR reads with MiXCR, one entry per CDR3 protein. Of about 240,000 distinct CDR3 sequences in the sample, over 20% are singletons; the top ten hold roughly 2.5%. Sequenced here: PBMCs, sampled before TCRalphabeta/CD19-depleted stem cell transplant. The receptors were sampled from a girl aged 2 to 9 with Fanconi anemia, due to receive a stem cell transplant. Each CDR3 is given with its conserved first and last residue. Fields, in order: D gene, V gene, clone size, J gene, CDR3 protein, CDR3 DNA. A D gene is named only where the DNA matches it firmly. Rows give clone size only sometimes, using once, few, many, or a class for an expanded clone.

d_gene: TRBD1; v_gene: TRBV29-1; abundance: few; j_gene: TRBJ2-5; CDR3aa: CSVRQGAETQYF; CDR3nt: TGCAGCGTGAGACAGGGGGCCGAGACCCAGTACTTC
d_gene: -; v_gene: TRBV7-2; abundance: many; j_gene: TRBJ2-3; CDR3aa: CASSLVSSTDTQYF; CDR3nt: TGTGCCAGCAGCTTAGTTTCATCTACAGATACGCAGTATTTT
d_gene: TRBD2; v_gene: TRBV11-1; abundance: -; j_gene: TRBJ2-1; CDR3aa: CASSATSGSPKFSYNEQFF; CDR3nt: TGTGCCAGCAGCGCGACTAGCGGGAGTCCTAAATTCTCCTACAATGAGCAGTTCTTC
d_gene: -; v_gene: TRBV20-1; abundance: -; j_gene: TRBJ2-5; CDR3aa: CSARDWRSKRFGETQYF; CDR3nt: TGCAGTGCTAGAGATTGGAGGTCGAAGCGATTCGGTGAGACCCAGTACTTC
d_gene: -; v_gene: TRBV10-3; abundance: once; j_gene: TRBJ2-2; CDR3aa: CAISVTGSPNTGELFF; CDR3nt: TGTGCCATCAGTGTGACAGGCTCCCCGAACACCGGGGAGCTGTTTTTT
d_gene: -; v_gene: TRBV7-2; abundance: few; j_gene: TRBJ2-3; CDR3aa: CASSLALDTDTQYF; CDR3nt: TGTGCCAGCAGCTTAGCCCTAGACACAGATACGCAGTATTTT
d_gene: -; v_gene: TRBV24-1; abundance: -; j_gene: TRBJ1-1; CDR3aa: CGTSDLRGGGAFF; CDR3nt: TGTGGCACCAGTGATTTGAGGGGCGGTGGAGCTTTCTTT
d_gene: -; v_gene: TRBV18; abundance: once; j_gene: TRBJ2-7; CDR3aa: CASSRTEGHEQYF; CDR3nt: TGTGCCAGCTCCCGGACAGAGGGGCACGAGCAGTACTTC
d_gene: -; v_gene: TRBV14; abundance: few; j_gene: TRBJ2-1; CDR3aa: CASSQGLSSYNEQFF; CDR3nt: TGTGCCAGCAGCCAAGGACTTAGCTCCTACAATGAGCAGTTCTTC
d_gene: -; v_gene: TRBV20-1; abundance: many; j_gene: TRBJ2-2; CDR3aa: CSARRGSYTGELFF; CDR3nt: TGCAGTGCTAGGCGAGGGAGTTACACCGGGGAGCTGTTTTTT
d_gene: -; v_gene: TRBV28; abundance: many; j_gene: TRBJ2-1; CDR3aa: CASSLIPLTGYNEQFF; CDR3nt: TGTGCCAGCAGTTTAATCCCATTGACAGGCTACAATGAGCAGTTCTTC
d_gene: TRBD2; v_gene: TRBV18; abundance: few; j_gene: TRBJ2-1; CDR3aa: CASSPTAGRYNEQFF; CDR3nt: TGTGCCAGCTCACCTACAGCGGGAAGGTACAATGAGCAGTTCTTC
d_gene: -; v_gene: TRBV2; abundance: -; j_gene: TRBJ2-2; CDR3aa: CASNPDSPLTGELFF; CDR3nt: TGTGCCAGCAACCCGGACTCCCCCCTCACCGGGGAGCTGTTTTTT
d_gene: -; v_gene: TRBV27; abundance: -; j_gene: TRBJ2-1; CDR3aa: CASSLWSGGESEQFF; CDR3nt: TGTGCCAGCAGTTTATGGTCAGGGGGGGAAAGTGAGCAGTTCTTC
d_gene: -; v_gene: TRBV11-2; abundance: -; j_gene: TRBJ2-3; CDR3aa: CASSFSTGTTSSTDTQYF; CDR3nt: TGTGCCAGCAGCTTTTCTACCGGGACCACTTCTAGCACAGATACGCAGTATTTT
d_gene: -; v_gene: TRBV10-2; abundance: few; j_gene: TRBJ2-1; CDR3aa: CASSESHLNEQFF; CDR3nt: TGCGCCAGCAGTGAGTCCCATTTAAATGAGCAGTTCTTC
d_gene: TRBD1; v_gene: TRBV18; abundance: few; j_gene: TRBJ2-1; CDR3aa: CASSSGTGLNEQFF; CDR3nt: TGTGCCAGCTCATCCGGGACAGGGCTCAATGAGCAGTTCTTC
d_gene: -; v_gene: TRBV6-1; abundance: -; j_gene: TRBJ2-5; CDR3aa: CASASSSNFYSGETQYF; CDR3nt: TGTGCCAGCGCTTCCTCTAGCAATTTTTACAGTGGAGAGACCCAGTACTTC
d_gene: -; v_gene: TRBV6-1; abundance: -; j_gene: TRBJ2-7; CDR3aa: CASAINGVTREQYF; CDR3nt: TGTGCCAGCGCCATCAACGGAGTAACGCGCGAGCAGTACTTC
d_gene: TRBD1; v_gene: TRBV24-1; abundance: -; j_gene: TRBJ2-3; CDR3aa: CATSDRGYLDTQYF; CDR3nt: TGTGCCACCAGCGACAGGGGGTACTTAGATACGCAGTATTTT
d_gene: -; v_gene: TRBV20-1; abundance: many; j_gene: TRBJ2-7; CDR3aa: CSARDPVGNYEQYF; CDR3nt: TGCAGTGCTAGAGATCCAGTAGGGAACTACGAGCAGTACTTC
d_gene: TRBD2; v_gene: TRBV7-3; abundance: many; j_gene: TRBJ2-1; CDR3aa: CASSLKRTSGGYNEQFF; CDR3nt: TGTGCCAGCAGCTTAAAAAGGACTAGCGGGGGATACAATGAGCAGTTCTTC
d_gene: TRBD1; v_gene: TRBV29-1; abundance: -; j_gene: TRBJ2-7; CDR3aa: CSVEGQGGSYEQYF; CDR3nt: TGCAGCGTTGAAGGACAGGGGGGCTCCTACGAGCAGTACTTC
d_gene: TRBD1; v_gene: TRBV29-1; abundance: many; j_gene: TRBJ2-7; CDR3aa: CSVGQGGYEQYF; CDR3nt: TGCAGCGTTGGACAGGGCGGCTACGAGCAGTACTTC
d_gene: -; v_gene: TRBV9; abundance: few; j_gene: TRBJ2-2; CDR3aa: CASSRPPTVELFF; CDR3nt: TGTGCCAGCAGCCGACCCCCTACGGTGGAGCTGTTTTTT
d_gene: -; v_gene: TRBV28; abundance: few; j_gene: TRBJ1-2; CDR3aa: CASSLPTVNYGYTF; CDR3nt: TGTGCCAGCAGTCTTCCCACAGTGAACTATGGCTACACCTTC
d_gene: -; v_gene: TRBV10-3; abundance: once; j_gene: TRBJ2-1; CDR3aa: CAISETWESYNEQFF; CDR3nt: TGTGCCATCAGTGAGACGTGGGAATCCTACAATGAGCAGTTCTTC
d_gene: TRBD2; v_gene: TRBV27; abundance: few; j_gene: TRBJ2-5; CDR3aa: CASSTWGGQETQYF; CDR3nt: TGTGCCAGCAGCACCTGGGGGGGGCAAGAGACCCAGTACTTC
d_gene: -; v_gene: TRBV29-1; abundance: many; j_gene: TRBJ2-7; CDR3aa: CSVAGSAYEQYF; CDR3nt: TGCAGCGTTGCGGGTTCGGCCTACGAGCAGTACTTC
d_gene: TRBD1; v_gene: TRBV29-1; abundance: many; j_gene: TRBJ2-3; CDR3aa: CSVEQGFTDTQYF; CDR3nt: TGCAGCGTGGAACAGGGGTTCACAGATACGCAGTATTTT
d_gene: TRBD2; v_gene: TRBV9; abundance: -; j_gene: TRBJ2-1; CDR3aa: CASTPGLAAYNEQFF; CDR3nt: TGTGCCAGCACCCCGGGACTAGCGGCGTACAATGAGCAGTTCTTC
d_gene: -; v_gene: TRBV7-8; abundance: few; j_gene: TRBJ2-1; CDR3aa: CASSFGPRGFDEQFF; CDR3nt: TGTGCCAGCAGCTTCGGACCCCGAGGGTTCGATGAGCAGTTCTTC
d_gene: -; v_gene: TRBV6-5; abundance: many; j_gene: TRBJ2-1; CDR3aa: CASSSLREYNEQFF; CDR3nt: TGTGCCAGCAGTTCCCTTCGTGAATACAATGAGCAGTTCTTC
d_gene: TRBD2; v_gene: TRBV2; abundance: few; j_gene: TRBJ2-1; CDR3aa: CASTLAGVNEQFF; CDR3nt: TGTGCCAGCACTCTAGCGGGGGTGAATGAGCAGTTCTTC
d_gene: -; v_gene: TRBV30; abundance: -; j_gene: TRBJ1-3; CDR3aa: CAWSVRVSGNTIYF; CDR3nt: TGTGCCTGGAGTGTACGCGTCTCTGGAAACACCATATATTTT
d_gene: TRBD1; v_gene: TRBV20-1; abundance: -; j_gene: TRBJ2-1; CDR3aa: CSAKDRVHNEQFF; CDR3nt: TGCAGTGCCAAGGACAGGGTGCACAATGAGCAGTTCTTC
d_gene: -; v_gene: TRBV5-4; abundance: few; j_gene: TRBJ2-1; CDR3aa: CASSFPDREVDHKFF; CDR3nt: TGTGCCAGCAGCTTCCCCGACAGGGAGGTCGATCATAAGTTCTTC
d_gene: -; v_gene: TRBV18; abundance: -; j_gene: TRBJ2-7; CDR3aa: CASSPQARDQLTYEQYF; CDR3nt: TGTGCCAGCTCACCACAGGCCCGGGACCAACTGACCTACGAGCAGTACTTC
d_gene: -; v_gene: TRBV28; abundance: few; j_gene: TRBJ2-3; CDR3aa: CASSFATLPDTQYF; CDR3nt: TGTGCCAGCAGTTTTGCGACGTTGCCAGATACGCAGTATTTT
d_gene: TRBD2; v_gene: TRBV27; abundance: -; j_gene: TRBJ2-7; CDR3aa: CASSSNERDQYF; CDR3nt: TGTGCCAGCAGTAGTAACGAGCGGGACCAGTACTTC
d_gene: TRBD2; v_gene: TRBV10-3; abundance: -; j_gene: TRBJ2-3; CDR3aa: CAISDSGRAKFADTQYF; CDR3nt: TGTGCCATCAGTGACAGCGGGAGGGCCAAATTCGCAGATACGCAGTATTTT
d_gene: TRBD1; v_gene: TRBV29-1; abundance: many; j_gene: TRBJ2-1; CDR3aa: CSVVDRVLQFF; CDR3nt: TGCAGCGTTGTGGACAGGGTGTTGCAGTTCTTC
d_gene: -; v_gene: TRBV2; abundance: -; j_gene: TRBJ2-3; CDR3aa: CASSESGDTQYF; CDR3nt: TGTGCCAGCAGTGAATCAGGGGATACGCAGTATTTT
d_gene: -; v_gene: TRBV7-9; abundance: -; j_gene: TRBJ1-1; CDR3aa: CASSLVTGVTEAFF; CDR3nt: TGTGCCAGCAGCTTAGTTACAGGCGTCACTGAAGCTTTCTTT
d_gene: -; v_gene: TRBV28; abundance: -; j_gene: TRBJ2-7; CDR3aa: CATRTGTSYEQYF; CDR3nt: TGTGCCACCAGGACCGGGACCTCCTACGAGCAGTACTTC
d_gene: -; v_gene: TRBV29-1; abundance: many; j_gene: TRBJ2-7; CDR3aa: CSVGNYNYEQYF; CDR3nt: TGCAGCGTTGGTAACTACAACTACGAGCAGTACTTC
d_gene: -; v_gene: TRBV5-1; abundance: -; j_gene: TRBJ1-5; CDR3aa: CASSLDRVPYSGNQPQHF; CDR3nt: TGCGCCAGCAGCTTGGACAGGGTTCCTTACAGCGGCAATCAGCCCCAGCATTTT
d_gene: TRBD2; v_gene: TRBV15; abundance: -; j_gene: TRBJ2-3; CDR3aa: CATSRDGRGDTDTQYF; CDR3nt: TGTGCCACCAGCAGAGATGGTCGGGGGGACACAGATACGCAGTATTTT
d_gene: TRBD2; v_gene: TRBV9; abundance: few; j_gene: TRBJ2-5; CDR3aa: CASSPGTNQETQYF; CDR3nt: TGTGCCAGCAGCCCCGGGACTAACCAAGAGACCCAGTACTTC
d_gene: -; v_gene: TRBV29-1; abundance: -; j_gene: TRBJ2-7; CDR3aa: CSVEVVNGYEQYF; CDR3nt: TGCAGCGTTGAAGTTGTGAACGGGTACGAGCAGTACTTC
d_gene: TRBD2; v_gene: TRBV9; abundance: few; j_gene: TRBJ2-5; CDR3aa: CASSVDGTSLQTQYF; CDR3nt: TGTGCCAGCAGCGTAGATGGGACTAGCTTACAGACCCAGTACTTC
d_gene: -; v_gene: TRBV20-1; abundance: many; j_gene: TRBJ2-7; CDR3aa: CSARHPSEQYF; CDR3nt: TGCAGTGCCCGCCATCCATCCGAGCAGTACTTC